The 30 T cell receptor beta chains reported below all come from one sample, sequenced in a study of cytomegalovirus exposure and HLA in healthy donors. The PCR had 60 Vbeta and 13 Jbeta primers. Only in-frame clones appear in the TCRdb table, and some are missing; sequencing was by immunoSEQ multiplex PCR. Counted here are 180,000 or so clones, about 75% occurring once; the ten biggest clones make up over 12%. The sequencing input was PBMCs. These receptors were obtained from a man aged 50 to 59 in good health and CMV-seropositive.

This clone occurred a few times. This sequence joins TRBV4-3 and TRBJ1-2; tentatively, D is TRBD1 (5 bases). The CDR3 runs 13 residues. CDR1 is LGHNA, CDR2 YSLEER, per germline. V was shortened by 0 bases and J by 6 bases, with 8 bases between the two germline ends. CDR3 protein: CASSQDQGNGYTF. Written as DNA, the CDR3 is TGCGCCAGCAGCCAAGATCAGGGCAATGGCTACACCTTC.

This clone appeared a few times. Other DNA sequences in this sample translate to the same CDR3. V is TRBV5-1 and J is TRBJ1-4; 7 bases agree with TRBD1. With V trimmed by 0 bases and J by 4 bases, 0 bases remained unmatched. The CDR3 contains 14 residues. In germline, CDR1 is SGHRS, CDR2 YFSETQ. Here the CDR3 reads CASSLGQGNEKLFF. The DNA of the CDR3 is TGCGCCAGCAGCTTGGGACAGGGTAATGAAAAACTGTTTTTT. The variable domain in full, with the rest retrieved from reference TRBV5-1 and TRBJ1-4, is KAGVTQTPRYLIKTRGQQVTLSCSPISGHRSVSWYQQTPGQGLQFLFEYFSETQRNKGNFPGRFSGRQFSNSRSEMNVSTLELGDSALYLCASSLGQGNEKLFFGSGTQLSVL.

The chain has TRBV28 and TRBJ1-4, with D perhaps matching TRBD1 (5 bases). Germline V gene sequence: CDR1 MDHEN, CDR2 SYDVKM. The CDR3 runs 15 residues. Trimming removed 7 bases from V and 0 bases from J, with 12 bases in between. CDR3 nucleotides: TGTGCCAGCATTCGCAGGGCGGCAACTAATGAAAAACTGTTTTTT. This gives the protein CASIRRAATNEKLFF.

The chain's CDR3 is CASSEPPRGGARSTEAFF. As DNA, the CDR3 is TGCGCCAGCAGTGAGCCACCTAGAGGGGGGGCGCGGAGCACTGAAGCTTTCTTT. The genes are TRBV10-2 and TRBJ1-1, with a possible D match to TRBD1 (6 bases). Germline values: CDR1 WSHSY, CDR2 SAAADI. The CDR3 runs to 18 residues. Trimming stripped 2 bases from V and 4 bases from J, with 23 bases between.

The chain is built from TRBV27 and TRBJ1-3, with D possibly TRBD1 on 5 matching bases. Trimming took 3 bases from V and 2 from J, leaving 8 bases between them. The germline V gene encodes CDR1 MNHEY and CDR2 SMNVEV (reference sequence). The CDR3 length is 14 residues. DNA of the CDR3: TGTGCCAGCAGTTTTGACAGAGCTGGAAACACCATATATTTT. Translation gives CASSFDRAGNTIYF.

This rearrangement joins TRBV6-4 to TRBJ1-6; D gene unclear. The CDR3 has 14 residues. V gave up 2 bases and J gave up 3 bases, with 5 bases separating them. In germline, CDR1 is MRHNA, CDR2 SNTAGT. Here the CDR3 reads CASSDAGYNSPLHF. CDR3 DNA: TGTGCCAGCAGTGACGCAGGCTATAATTCACCCCTCCACTTT.

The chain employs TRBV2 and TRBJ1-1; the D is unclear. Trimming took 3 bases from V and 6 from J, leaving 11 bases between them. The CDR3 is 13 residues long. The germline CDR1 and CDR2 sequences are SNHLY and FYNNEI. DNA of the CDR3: TGTGCCAGCAGTGAGGGGTTCGGGGCTGAAGCTTTCTTT. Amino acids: CASSEGFGAEAFF.

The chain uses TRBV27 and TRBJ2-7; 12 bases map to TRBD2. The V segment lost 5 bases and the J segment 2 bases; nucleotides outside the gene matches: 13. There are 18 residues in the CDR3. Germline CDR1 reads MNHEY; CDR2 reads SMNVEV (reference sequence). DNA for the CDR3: TGTGCCAGCAGTCCCCTGACTAGCGGGGGCCATCCTACCTACGAGCAGTACTTC. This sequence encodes CASSPLTSGGHPTYEQYF.

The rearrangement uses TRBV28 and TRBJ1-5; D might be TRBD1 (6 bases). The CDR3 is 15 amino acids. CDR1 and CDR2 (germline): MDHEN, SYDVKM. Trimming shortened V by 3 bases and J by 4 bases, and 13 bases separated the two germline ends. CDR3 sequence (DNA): TGTGCCAGCAGTTTCCCGGACAGCAGTAATCAGCCCCAGCATTTT. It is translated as CASSFPDSSNQPQHF.

The CDR3 is CASSLGGVGGLNTEAFF. The DNA for the CDR3 is TGTGCCAGCAGCTTGGGAGGAGTAGGGGGATTGAACACTGAAGCTTTCTTT. This chain connects TRBV5-5 to TRBJ1-1; TRBD1 is a possible D gene (6 bases). From germline, CDR1 is SGHKS and CDR2 YYEKEE (reference sequence). This CDR3 spans 17 amino acids. V was shortened by 0 bases and J by 0 bases, with 15 bases between the two germline ends.

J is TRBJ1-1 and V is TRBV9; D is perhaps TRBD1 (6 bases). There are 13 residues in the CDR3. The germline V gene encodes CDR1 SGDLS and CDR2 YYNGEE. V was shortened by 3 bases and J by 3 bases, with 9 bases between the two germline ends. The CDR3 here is CASSAAGDTEAFF. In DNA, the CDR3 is TGTGCCAGCAGCGCGGCAGGGGACACTGAAGCTTTCTTT.

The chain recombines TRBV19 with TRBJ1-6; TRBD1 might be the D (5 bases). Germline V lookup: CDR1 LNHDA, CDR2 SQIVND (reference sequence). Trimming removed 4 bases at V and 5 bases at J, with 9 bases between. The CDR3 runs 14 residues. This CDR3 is CASSRGGHNSPLHF. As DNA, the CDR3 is TGTGCCAGTAGTAGGGGGGGTCATAATTCACCCCTCCACTTT. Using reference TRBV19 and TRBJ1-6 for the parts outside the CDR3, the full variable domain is DGGITQSPKYLFRKEGQNVTLSCEQNLNHDAMYWYRQDPGQGLRLIYYSQIVNDFQKGDIAEGYSVSREKKESFPLTVTSAQKNPTAFYLCASSRGGHNSPLHFGNGTRLTVT.

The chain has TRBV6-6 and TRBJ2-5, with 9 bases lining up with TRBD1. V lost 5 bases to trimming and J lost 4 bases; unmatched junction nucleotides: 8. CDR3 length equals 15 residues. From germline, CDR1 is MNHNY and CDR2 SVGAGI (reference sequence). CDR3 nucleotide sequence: TGTGCCAGCAGTCAAAGGACAGGGGCGAGAGAGACCCAGTACTTC. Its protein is CASSQRTGARETQYF.

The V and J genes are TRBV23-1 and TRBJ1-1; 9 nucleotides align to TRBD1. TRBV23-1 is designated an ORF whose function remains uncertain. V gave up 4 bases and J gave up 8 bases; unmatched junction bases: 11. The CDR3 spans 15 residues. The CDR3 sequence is CASSPRTGAPPEAFF. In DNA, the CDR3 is TGCGCCAGCAGTCCACGGACAGGGGCCCCACCCGAAGCTTTCTTT.

The CDR3 DNA follows: TGTGCCAGCAGCGCCCCGGACAGGACCGGGGAGCTGTTTTTT. Amino acid sequence: CASSAPDRTGELFF. The chain is built from TRBV7-8 and TRBJ2-2; 7 nucleotides align to TRBD1. V was pared by 5 bases and J by 5 bases, with 5 bases of the junction left unmatched. The CDR3 runs to 14 residues. The germline V gene encodes CDR1 SGHVS and CDR2 FQNEAQ.

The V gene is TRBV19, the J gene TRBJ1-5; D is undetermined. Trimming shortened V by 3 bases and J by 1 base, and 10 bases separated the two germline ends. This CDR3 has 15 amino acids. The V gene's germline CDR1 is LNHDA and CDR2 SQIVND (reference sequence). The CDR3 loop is CASSIATQSNQPQHF. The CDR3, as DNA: TGTGCCAGTAGTATCGCGACACAAAGCAATCAGCCCCAGCATTTT.

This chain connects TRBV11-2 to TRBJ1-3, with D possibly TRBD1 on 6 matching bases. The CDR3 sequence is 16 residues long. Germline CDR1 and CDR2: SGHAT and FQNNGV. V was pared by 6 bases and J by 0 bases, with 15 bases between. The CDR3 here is CASSGGPPGSGNTIYF. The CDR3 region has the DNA TGTGCCAGCAGTGGGGGCCCACCGGGCTCTGGAAACACCATATATTTT.

This CDR3 reads CASSYQGGNSGNTIYF. CDR3 DNA sequence: TGTGCCAGCAGTTACCAGGGGGGCAACTCTGGAAACACCATATATTTT. This chain links TRBV7-9 with TRBJ1-3; TRBD1 agrees at 7 bases. Unmatched junction bases numbered 8, after V lost 6 bases and J lost 0 bases. The CDR3 loop spans 16 amino acids. Per the germline V gene, CDR1 is SEHNR and CDR2 is FQNEAQ (reference sequence).

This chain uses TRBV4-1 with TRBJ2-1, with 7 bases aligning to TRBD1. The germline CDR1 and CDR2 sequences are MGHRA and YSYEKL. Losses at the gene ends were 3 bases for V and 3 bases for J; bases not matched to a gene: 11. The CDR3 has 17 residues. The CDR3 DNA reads TGCGCCAGCAGCCATCATCTGAACAGGGGAAGCTACAATGAGCAGTTCTTC. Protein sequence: CASSHHLNRGSYNEQFF.

CDR3 residues: CAWSSGIAEKLFF. CDR3 nucleotides: TGTGCCTGGAGTTCGGGGATCGCTGAAAAACTGTTTTTT. The rearrangement uses TRBV30 and TRBJ1-4; D unclear. Per the germline V gene, CDR1 is GTSNPN and CDR2 is SVGIG (reference sequence). V was trimmed by 2 bases and J by 7 bases, leaving 11 bases between them. The CDR3 sequence is 13 residues long.

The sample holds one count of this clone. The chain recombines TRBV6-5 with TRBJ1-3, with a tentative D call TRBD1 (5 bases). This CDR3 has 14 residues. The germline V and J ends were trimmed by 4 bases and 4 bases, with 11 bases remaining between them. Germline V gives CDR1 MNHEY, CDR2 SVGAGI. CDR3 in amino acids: CASSSAGPGNTIYF. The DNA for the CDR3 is TGTGCCAGCAGTTCCGCGGGACCCGGAAACACCATATATTTT.

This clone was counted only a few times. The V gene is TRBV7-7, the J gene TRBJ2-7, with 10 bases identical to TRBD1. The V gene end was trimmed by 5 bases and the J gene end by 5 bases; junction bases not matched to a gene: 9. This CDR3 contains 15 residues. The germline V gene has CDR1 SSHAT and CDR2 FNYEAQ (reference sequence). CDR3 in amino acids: CASSTGTGVYHEQYF. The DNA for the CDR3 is TGTGCCAGCAGCACAGGGACAGGGGTTTACCACGAGCAGTACTTC. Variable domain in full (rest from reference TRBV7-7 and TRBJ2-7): GAGVSQSPRYKVTKRGQDVTLRCDPISSHATLYWYQQALGQGPEFLTYFNYEAQPDKSGLPSDRFSAERPEGSISTLTIQRTEQRDSAMYRCASSTGTGVYHEQYFGPGTRLTVT.

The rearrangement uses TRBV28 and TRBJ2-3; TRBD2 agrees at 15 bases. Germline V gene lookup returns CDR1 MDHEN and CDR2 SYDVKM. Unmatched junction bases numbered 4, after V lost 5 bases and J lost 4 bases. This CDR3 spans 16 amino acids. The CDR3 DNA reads TGTGCCAGCAGTCGGACTAGCGGGGGGGCACCAGATACGCAGTATTTT. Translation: CASSRTSGGAPDTQYF. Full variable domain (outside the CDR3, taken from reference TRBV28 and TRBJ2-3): DVKVTQSSRYLVKRTGEKVFLECVQDMDHENMFWYRQDPGLGLRLIYFSYDVKMKEKGDIPEGYSVSREKKERFSLILESASTNQTSMYLCASSRTSGGAPDTQYFGPGTRLTVL.

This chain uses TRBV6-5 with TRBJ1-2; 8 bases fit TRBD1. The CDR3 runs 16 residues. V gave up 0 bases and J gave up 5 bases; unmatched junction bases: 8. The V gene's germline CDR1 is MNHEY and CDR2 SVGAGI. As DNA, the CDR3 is TGTGCCAGCAGTTACTCGAGGAGTCGGACAGGGTATGGCTACACCTTC. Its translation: CASSYSRSRTGYGYTF.

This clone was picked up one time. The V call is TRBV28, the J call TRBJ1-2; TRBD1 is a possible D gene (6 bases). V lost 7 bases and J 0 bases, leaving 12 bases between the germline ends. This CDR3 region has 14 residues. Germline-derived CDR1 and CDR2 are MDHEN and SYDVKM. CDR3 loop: CASNRQVANYGYTF. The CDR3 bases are TGTGCCAGCAACCGACAGGTCGCTAACTATGGCTACACCTTC.

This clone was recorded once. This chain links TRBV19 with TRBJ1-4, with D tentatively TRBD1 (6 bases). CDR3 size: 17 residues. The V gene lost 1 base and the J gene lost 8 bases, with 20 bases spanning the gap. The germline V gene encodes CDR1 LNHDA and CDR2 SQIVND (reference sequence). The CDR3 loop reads CASSIAAGAGVGEKLFF. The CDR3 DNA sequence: TGTGCCAGTAGTATAGCGGCGGGTGCAGGGGTCGGGGAAAAACTGTTTTTT.

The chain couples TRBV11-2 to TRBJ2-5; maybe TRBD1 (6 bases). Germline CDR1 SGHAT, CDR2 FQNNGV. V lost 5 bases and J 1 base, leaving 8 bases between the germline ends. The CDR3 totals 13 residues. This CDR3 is CASSGGIQETQYF. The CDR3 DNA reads TGTGCCAGCAGCGGGGGCATCCAAGAGACCCAGTACTTC.

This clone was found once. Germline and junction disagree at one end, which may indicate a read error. The DNA of the CDR3 is TGTTCCAGCAGCTTAAAGACAGTGAACACTGAAGCTTTCTTT. Protein product: CSSSLKTVNTEAFF. The chain employs TRBV7-9 and TRBJ1-1, with a weak D call TRBD1 (5 bases). The germline V gene encodes CDR1 SEHNR and CDR2 FQNEAQ (reference sequence). This CDR3 is built from 14 residues.

CDR3 DNA: TGTGCCAGCAGCTTGGGACAGATTAATCAGCCCCAGCATTTT. Its protein product is CASSLGQINQPQHF. This chain joins TRBV5-8 and TRBJ1-5, with D possibly matching TRBD1 (5 bases). Trimming shortened V by 0 bases and J by 4 bases, and 8 bases separated the two germline ends. CDR1 SGHTS and CDR2 YDEGEE come from the germline V gene. The CDR3 is 14 residues long.

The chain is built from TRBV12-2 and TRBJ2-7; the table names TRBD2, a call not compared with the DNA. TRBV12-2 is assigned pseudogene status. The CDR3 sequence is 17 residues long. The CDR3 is CASRLGPQRGSFHEQYF. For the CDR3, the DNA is TGTGCAAGTCGCTTAGGACCACAGCGGGGGAGCTTCCACGAGCAGTACTTC.